The subject of this entry is one T cell receptor beta chain. Other DNA sequences in this specimen translate into the identical CDR3. This sample is drawn from a study of blood T cell repertoires in COVID-19. Generated by immunoSEQ multiplex PCR, the TCRdb table keeps only in-frame clones and is missing some. Here the sample spans fewer than 350,000 clones, less than 85% being singletons. The study drew participants aged about 18 to 95 years from 24 US areas. Cohorts were assigned according to the clinical history that participants reported. J lost 7 bases, V lost 6 bases, and 5 bases had no gene match. This CDR3 spans 14 amino acids. Germline V gene lookup returns CDR1 SNHLY and CDR2 FYNNEI.

Material for sequencing was PBMCs or T cells enriched from blood (not recorded which). This TCR derives from a woman aged 25 to 39 who had been exposed to COVID-19. This chain joins TRBV2 and TRBJ1-6; 8 bases match TRBD1. The CDR3 region has the DNA TGTGCCAGCAGCCTCGACAGGGGAAATTCACCCCTCCACTTT. It translates to CASSLDRGNSPLHF.